These 17 T cell receptor beta chains came from one sample sequenced in a study of blood T cell repertoires in COVID-19. Some clones are missing from TCRdb's copy, which holds only in-frame ones; the method was immunoSEQ multiplex PCR. The sample holds 400,000 or so clones, 80% to 90% seen once. Sample: PBMCs or T cells enriched from blood (not recorded which). These receptors originate from a man aged 25-45 years who had recovered from COVID-19.

The table lists this clone with a few counts. The V and J genes are TRBV28 and TRBJ1-3, with a tentative D call TRBD1 (6 bases). The CDR3 is 14 residues long. Germline loops: CDR1 MDHEN, CDR2 SYDVKM. The ends were cut back, 6 bases at V and 3 bases at J, with 12 bases in the middle. CDR3 in DNA: TGTGCCAGCAGATCACAGGGTAGTGGAAACACCATATATTTT. Translated: CASRSQGSGNTIYF. Full variable domain (outside the CDR3, taken from reference TRBV28 and TRBJ1-3): DVKVTQSSRYLVKRTGEKVFLECVQDMDHENMFWYRQDPGLGLRLIYFSYDVKMKEKGDIPEGYSVSREKKERFSLILESASTNQTSMYLCASRSQGSGNTIYFGEGSWLTVV.

The rearrangement uses TRBV2 and TRBJ1-1, with D possibly being TRBD1 (6 bases). The CDR3 runs to 13 residues. V lost 8 bases and J lost 2, with 12 bases in between. Germline CDR1 reads SNHLY; CDR2 reads FYNNEI. The CDR3 DNA reads TGTGCCAGCGGGGAACAGGGCAACACTGAAGCTTTCTTT. Translation: CASGEQGNTEAFF.

In DNA, the CDR3 is TGTGCCCACAGCGGGCAAGAGACCCAGTACTTC. This encodes CAHSGQETQYF. V gene TRBV30 combines with J gene TRBJ2-5; D possibly corresponds to TRBD2 (6 bases). The CDR3 is 11 residues long. Deletions cut 8 bases from V and 2 bases from J, with 9 bases between. Germline V gives CDR1 GTSNPN, CDR2 SVGIG (reference sequence).

This chain connects TRBV30 to TRBJ1-4; D may be TRBD1 (6 bases). The CDR3 loop spans 15 amino acids. Germline V gene lookup returns CDR1 GTSNPN and CDR2 SVGIG (reference sequence). Trimming removed 0 bases at V and 2 bases at J, with 10 bases between. CDR3 loop: CAWSVGGGTNEKLFF. The CDR3 region has the DNA TGTGCCTGGAGTGTAGGGGGGGGCACTAATGAAAAACTGTTTTTT.

The chain joins TRBV6-5 to TRBJ1-2, with 7 bases matching TRBD1. The CDR3 extends over 13 amino acids. Germline CDR1 and CDR2: MNHEY and SVGAGI. With 5 bases clipped from V and 4 bases from J, the junction kept 4 bases outside the gene matches. In DNA, the CDR3 is TGTGCCAGCAGTAGACAGGGTTCCTATGGCTACACCTTC. Amino acid sequence: CASSRQGSYGYTF.

The genes are TRBV6-6 and TRBJ2-2; TRBD2 agrees at 7 bases. The CDR3 is 12 residues long. Germline CDR1 reads MNHNY; CDR2 reads SVGAGI (reference sequence). J was trimmed by 7 bases and V by 5 bases; bases with no gene match: 1. In DNA form, the CDR3 reads TGTGCCAGCAGTCGGGAGGTCGGGGAGCTGTTTTTT. This encodes CASSREVGELFF.

The chain joins TRBV5-5 to TRBJ2-2; the match to TRBD1 covers 8 bases. Losses at the gene ends were 1 base for V and 5 bases for J; bases not matched to a gene: 4. CDR3 length: 15 residues. Germline CDR1 SGHKS, CDR2 YYEKEE (reference sequence). The CDR3 nucleotides are TGTGCCAGCAGCTTGCCGACAGGGGTAACCGGGGAGCTGTTTTTT. It encodes CASSLPTGVTGELFF.

This clone was seen just once. This chain connects TRBV20-1 to TRBJ2-7; the D gene is possibly TRBD2 (5 bases). V dropped 3 bases and J dropped 5 bases, with 17 bases sitting between them. This CDR3 has 14 amino acids. The germline V gene has CDR1 DFQATT and CDR2 SNEGSKA (reference sequence). The CDR3 loop is CSASNSPGLDEQYF. The CDR3, as DNA: TGCAGTGCTAGTAACTCCCCGGGGTTGGACGAGCAGTACTTC.

V and J are TRBV11-3 and TRBJ2-7; no clear D gene. The germline V gene encodes CDR1 SGHNT and CDR2 YENEEA. There are 13 residues in the CDR3. V lost 1 base to trimming and J lost 3 bases, with 7 bases between them. CDR3 sequence reads: CASSLGFSYEQYF. The CDR3 DNA reads as TGTGCCAGCAGCTTAGGTTTCAGCTACGAGCAGTACTTC.

The chain couples TRBV5-1 to TRBJ1-4; 8 bases match TRBD1. CDR1 SGHRS and CDR2 YFSETQ come from the germline V gene. The CDR3 has 15 amino acids. V lost 4 bases, J lost 4 bases, and 6 bases stayed unmatched. As DNA, the CDR3 is TGCGCCAGCAGCAGCGGGACAGGACGTAATGAAAAACTGTTTTTT. Its translation is CASSSGTGRNEKLFF. Using reference TRBV5-1 and TRBJ1-4 for the parts outside the CDR3, the full variable domain is KAGVTQTPRYLIKTRGQQVTLSCSPISGHRSVSWYQQTPGQGLQFLFEYFSETQRNKGNFPGRFSGRQFSNSRSEMNVSTLELGDSALYLCASSSGTGRNEKLFFGSGTQLSVL.

This chain joins TRBV28 and TRBJ2-2; TRBD1 is a possible D gene (7 bases). The V and J ends lost 4 bases and 1 base respectively, with 13 bases between them. The CDR3 contains 16 residues. The germline V gene has CDR1 MDHEN and CDR2 SYDVKM. The CDR3 DNA follows: TGTGCCAGCAGTTCCGGCGGGACAGAGAACACCGGGGAGCTGTTTTTT. The encoded protein is CASSSGGTENTGELFF. Drawing the rest from reference TRBV28 and TRBJ2-2, the complete variable domain is DVKVTQSSRYLVKRTGEKVFLECVQDMDHENMFWYRQDPGLGLRLIYFSYDVKMKEKGDIPEGYSVSREKKERFSLILESASTNQTSMYLCASSSGGTENTGELFFGEGSRLTVL.

This clone turned up a few times. The chain couples TRBV6-2 or TRBV6-3 to TRBJ1-1; perhaps TRBD1 as D (5 bases). This CDR3 has 13 residues. Germline loops: CDR1 MNHEY, CDR2 SVGEGT. Trimming removed 6 bases from V and 3 bases from J, with 11 bases in between. In DNA form, the CDR3 reads TGTGCCAGCAGCCTATCCAGGGACACTGAAGCTTTCTTT. It codes for CASSLSRDTEAFF.

The chain joins TRBV7-2 to TRBJ1-2; 7 bases are a match to TRBD1. Trimming cost V 3 bases and J 4 bases; bases outside gene matches: 5. There are 14 residues in the CDR3. In germline, CDR1 is SGHTA, CDR2 FQGNSA. CDR3 nucleotides: TGTGCCAGCAGCTTCCAACAGGGGCTCTATGGCTACACCTTC. It encodes CASSFQQGLYGYTF.

This rearrangement joins TRBV18 to TRBJ2-1; 11 bases are a match to TRBD2. Trimming took 5 bases from V and 0 from J; bases not matched to a gene: 6. CDR3 length: 17 amino acids. Germline assignment: CDR1 KGHSH and CDR2 LQKENI. CDR3 sequence (DNA): TGTGCCAGCTCAAGGGGACTAGCGGAAAGCTCCTACAATGAGCAGTTCTTC. Translation: CASSRGLAESSYNEQFF. Combining the CDR3 with reference TRBV18 and TRBJ2-1 gives the whole variable domain NAGVMQNPRHLVRRRGQEARLRCSPMKGHSHVYWYRQLPEEGLKFMVYLQKENIIDESGMPKERFSAEFPKEGPSILRIQQVVRGDSAAYFCASSRGLAESSYNEQFFGPGTRLTVL.

A few counts support this clone. The chain combines TRBV5-4 with TRBJ2-7; 9 bases line up with TRBD1. Germline loops: CDR1 SGHNT, CDR2 YYREEE (reference sequence). The CDR3 runs 14 residues. V dropped 2 bases and J dropped 2; count of bases not matched to a gene: 2. The chain's CDR3 is CASSLGTGTYEQYF. The DNA of the CDR3 is TGTGCCAGCAGCTTAGGGACAGGGACCTACGAGCAGTACTTC.

This sequence joins TRBV24-1 and TRBJ2-5, with TRBD1 as a possible D gene (5 bases). The CDR3 has 12 residues. Trimming removed 0 bases at V and 9 bases at J, with 7 bases between. CDR1 and CDR2 from the germline V gene are KGHDR and SFDVKD. The CDR3 DNA reads as TGTGCCACCAGTGATTTGAGGGGTCCCCAGTACTTC. This translates into CATSDLRGPQYF.

This chain uses TRBV19 with TRBJ2-7; 9 positions agree with TRBD2. With V trimmed by 4 bases and J by 4 bases, 8 bases remained unmatched. Per germline, CDR1 LNHDA and CDR2 SQIVND (reference sequence). The CDR3 is 15 amino acids. The CDR3: CASSTLAGWRYEQYF. DNA of the CDR3: TGTGCCAGTAGTACCCTAGCGGGGTGGAGATACGAGCAGTACTTC.